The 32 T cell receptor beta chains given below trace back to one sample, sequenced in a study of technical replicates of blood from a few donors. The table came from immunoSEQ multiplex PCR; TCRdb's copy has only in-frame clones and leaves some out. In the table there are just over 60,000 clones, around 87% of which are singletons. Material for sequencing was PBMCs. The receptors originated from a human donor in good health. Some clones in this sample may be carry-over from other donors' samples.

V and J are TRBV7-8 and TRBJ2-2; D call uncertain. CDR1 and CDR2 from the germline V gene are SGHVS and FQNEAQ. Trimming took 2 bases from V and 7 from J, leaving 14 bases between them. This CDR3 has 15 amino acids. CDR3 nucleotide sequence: TGTGCCAGCAGCTTAACGACCATAGACTTCGGGGAGCTGTTTTTT. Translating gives CASSLTTIDFGELFF.

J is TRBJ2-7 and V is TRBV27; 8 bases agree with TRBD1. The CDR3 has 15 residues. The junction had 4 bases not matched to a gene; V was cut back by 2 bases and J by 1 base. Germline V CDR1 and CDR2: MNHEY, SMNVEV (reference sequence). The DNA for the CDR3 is TGTGCCAGCAGTTTAGGGCAGGGGGCTTCCTACGAGCAGTACTTC. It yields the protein CASSLGQGASYEQYF.

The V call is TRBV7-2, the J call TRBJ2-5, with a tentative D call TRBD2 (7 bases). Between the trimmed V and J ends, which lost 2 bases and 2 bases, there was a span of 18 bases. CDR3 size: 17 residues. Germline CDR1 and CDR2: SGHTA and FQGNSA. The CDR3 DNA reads TGTGCCAGCAGCTTAATTTTGGGGGGGGGCCAGCAAGAGACCCAGTACTTC. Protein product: CASSLILGGGQQETQYF.

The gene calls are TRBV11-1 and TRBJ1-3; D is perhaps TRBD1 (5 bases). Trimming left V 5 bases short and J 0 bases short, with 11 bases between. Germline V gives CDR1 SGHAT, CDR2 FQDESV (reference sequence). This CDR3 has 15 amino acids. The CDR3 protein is CASSPGLSSGNTIYF. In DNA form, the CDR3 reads TGTGCCAGCAGCCCGGGACTGTCCTCTGGAAACACCATATATTTT.

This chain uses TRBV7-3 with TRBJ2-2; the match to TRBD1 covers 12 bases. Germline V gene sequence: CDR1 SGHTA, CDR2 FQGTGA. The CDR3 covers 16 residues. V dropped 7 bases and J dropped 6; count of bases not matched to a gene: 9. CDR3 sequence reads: CASTPGGQGASGELFF. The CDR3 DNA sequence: TGTGCCAGCACCCCTGGGGGACAGGGGGCGTCCGGGGAGCTGTTTTTT.

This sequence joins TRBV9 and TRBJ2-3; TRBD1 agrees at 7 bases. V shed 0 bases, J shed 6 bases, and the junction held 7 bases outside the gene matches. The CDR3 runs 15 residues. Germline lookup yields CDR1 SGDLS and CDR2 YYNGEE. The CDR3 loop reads CASSVVETGKDTQYF. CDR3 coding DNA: TGTGCCAGCAGCGTAGTAGAGACAGGGAAGGATACGCAGTATTTT.

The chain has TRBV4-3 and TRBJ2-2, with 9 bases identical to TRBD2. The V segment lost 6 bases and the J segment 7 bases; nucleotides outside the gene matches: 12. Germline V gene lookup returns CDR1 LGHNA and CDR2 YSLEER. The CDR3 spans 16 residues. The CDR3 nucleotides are TGCGCCAGCAGTCAGCTAGCGGGATCCGGGGGCGGGGAGCTGTTTTTT. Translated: CASSQLAGSGGGELFF.

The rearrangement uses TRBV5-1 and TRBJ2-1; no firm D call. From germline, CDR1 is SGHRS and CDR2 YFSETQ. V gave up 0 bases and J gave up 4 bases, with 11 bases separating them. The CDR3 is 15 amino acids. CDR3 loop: CASSLGYQDYNEQFF. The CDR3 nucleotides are TGCGCCAGCAGCTTGGGCTACCAGGATTACAATGAGCAGTTCTTC.

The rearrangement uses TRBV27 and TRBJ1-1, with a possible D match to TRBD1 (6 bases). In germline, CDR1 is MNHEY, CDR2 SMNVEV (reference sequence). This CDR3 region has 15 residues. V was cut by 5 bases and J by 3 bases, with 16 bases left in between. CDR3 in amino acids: CASSPARGAYTEAFF. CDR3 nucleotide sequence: TGTGCCAGCAGTCCCGCTCGGGGGGCGTACACTGAAGCTTTCTTT.

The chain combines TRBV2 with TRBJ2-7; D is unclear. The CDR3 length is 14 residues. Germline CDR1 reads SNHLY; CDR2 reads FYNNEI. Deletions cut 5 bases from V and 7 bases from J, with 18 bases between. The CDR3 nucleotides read TGTGCCAGCAGTCCTAGAAATAAACCCGAGGAGCAGTACTTC. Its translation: CASSPRNKPEEQYF.

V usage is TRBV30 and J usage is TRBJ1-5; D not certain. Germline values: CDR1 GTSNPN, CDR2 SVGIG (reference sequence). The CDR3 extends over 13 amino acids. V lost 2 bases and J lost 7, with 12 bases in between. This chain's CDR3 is CAWSPQSAQPQHF. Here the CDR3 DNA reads TGTGCCTGGAGTCCCCAGTCCGCACAGCCCCAGCATTTT.

The CDR3 nucleotides are TGCGCCAGCAGCCAAGTTAGGGGACAGCTGGGGAATGAGCAGTTCTTC. Translated, it gives CASSQVRGQLGNEQFF. The rearrangement joins TRBV4-3 to TRBJ2-1; 7 bases align to TRBD1. From germline, CDR1 is LGHNA and CDR2 YSLEER. The CDR3 is 16 amino acids. With 1 base clipped from V and 7 bases from J, the junction kept 10 bases outside the gene matches.

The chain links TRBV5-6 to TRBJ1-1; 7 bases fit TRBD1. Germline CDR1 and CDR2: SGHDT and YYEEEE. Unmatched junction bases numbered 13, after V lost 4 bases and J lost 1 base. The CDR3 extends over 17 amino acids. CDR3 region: CASSRTGPFRTNTEAFF. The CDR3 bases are TGTGCCAGCAGCCGGACAGGACCTTTTAGAACGAACACTGAAGCTTTCTTT.

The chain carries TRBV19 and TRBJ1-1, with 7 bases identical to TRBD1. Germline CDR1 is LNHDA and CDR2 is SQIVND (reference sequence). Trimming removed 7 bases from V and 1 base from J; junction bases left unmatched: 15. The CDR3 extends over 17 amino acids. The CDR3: CASMDLDRASENTEAFF. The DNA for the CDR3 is TGTGCCAGTATGGATTTAGACAGGGCCTCTGAGAACACTGAAGCTTTCTTT.

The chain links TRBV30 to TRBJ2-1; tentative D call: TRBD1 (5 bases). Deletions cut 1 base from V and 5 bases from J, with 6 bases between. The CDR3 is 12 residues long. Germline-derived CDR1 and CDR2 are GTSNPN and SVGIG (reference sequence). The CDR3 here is CAWSARDNEQFF. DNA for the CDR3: TGTGCCTGGAGTGCCAGGGACAATGAGCAGTTCTTC.

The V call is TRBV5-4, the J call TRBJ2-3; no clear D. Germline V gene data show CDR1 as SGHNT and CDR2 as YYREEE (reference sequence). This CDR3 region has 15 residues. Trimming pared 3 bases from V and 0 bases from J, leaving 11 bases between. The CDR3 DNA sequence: TGTGCCAGCAGCTCCCCGGGTAACAGCACAGATACGCAGTATTTT. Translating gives CASSSPGNSTDTQYF. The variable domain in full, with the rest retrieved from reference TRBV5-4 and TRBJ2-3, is ETGVTQSPTHLIKTRGQQVTLRCSSQSGHNTVSWYQQALGQGPQFIFQYYREEENGRGNFPPRFSGLQFPNYSSELNVNALELDDSALYLCASSSPGNSTDTQYFGPGTRLTVL.

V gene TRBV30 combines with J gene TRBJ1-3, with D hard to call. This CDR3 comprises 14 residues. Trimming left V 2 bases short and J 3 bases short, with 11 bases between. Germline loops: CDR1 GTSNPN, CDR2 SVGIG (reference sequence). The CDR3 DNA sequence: TGTGCCTGGAGTCGGAGGGATTTTGGAAACACCATATATTTT. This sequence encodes CAWSRRDFGNTIYF.

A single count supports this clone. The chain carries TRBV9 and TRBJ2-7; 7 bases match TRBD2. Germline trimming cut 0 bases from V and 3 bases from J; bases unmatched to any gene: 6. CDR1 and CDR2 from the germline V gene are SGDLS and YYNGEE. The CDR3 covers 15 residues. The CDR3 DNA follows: TGTGCCAGCAGCGTAGATCCTAGCGGACTCTACGAGCAGTACTTC. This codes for CASSVDPSGLYEQYF.

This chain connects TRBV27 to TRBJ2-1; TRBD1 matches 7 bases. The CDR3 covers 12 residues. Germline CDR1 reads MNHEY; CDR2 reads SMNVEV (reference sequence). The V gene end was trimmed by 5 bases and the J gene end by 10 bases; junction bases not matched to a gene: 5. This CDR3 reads CASSTRGGEQFF. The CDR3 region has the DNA TGTGCCAGCAGTACCCGAGGGGGCGAGCAGTTCTTC.

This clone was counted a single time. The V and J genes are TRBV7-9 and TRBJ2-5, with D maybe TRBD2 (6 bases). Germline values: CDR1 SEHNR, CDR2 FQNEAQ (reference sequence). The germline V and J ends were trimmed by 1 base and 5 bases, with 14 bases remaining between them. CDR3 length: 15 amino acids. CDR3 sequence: CASSLEASRGETQYF. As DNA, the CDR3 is TGTGCCAGCAGCTTAGAAGCTAGCCGGGGGGAGACCCAGTACTTC.

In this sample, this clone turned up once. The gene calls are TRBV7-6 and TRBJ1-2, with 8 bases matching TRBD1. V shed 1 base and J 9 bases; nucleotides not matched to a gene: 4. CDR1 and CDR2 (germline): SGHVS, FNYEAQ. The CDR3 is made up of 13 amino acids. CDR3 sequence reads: CASSLGQGMSYTF. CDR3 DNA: TGTGCCAGCAGCTTAGGACAGGGGATGAGCTACACCTTC.

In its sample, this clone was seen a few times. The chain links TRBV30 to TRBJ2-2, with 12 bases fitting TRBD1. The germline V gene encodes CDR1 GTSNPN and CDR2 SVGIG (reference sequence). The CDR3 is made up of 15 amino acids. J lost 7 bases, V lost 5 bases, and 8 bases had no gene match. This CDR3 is CAWGGDRGLGGELFF. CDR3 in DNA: TGTGCCTGGGGAGGGGACAGGGGGCTGGGCGGGGAGCTGTTTTTT.

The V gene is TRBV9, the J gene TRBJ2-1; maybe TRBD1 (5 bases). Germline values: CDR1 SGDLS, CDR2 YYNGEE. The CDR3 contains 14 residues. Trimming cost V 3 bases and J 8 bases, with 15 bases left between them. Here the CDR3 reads CASSGRIGADEQFF. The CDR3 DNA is TGTGCCAGCAGCGGAAGGATAGGGGCCGATGAGCAGTTCTTC. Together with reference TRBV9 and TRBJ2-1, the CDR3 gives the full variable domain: DSGVTQTPKHLITATGQRVTLRCSPRSGDLSVYWYQQSLDQGLQFLIQYYNGEERAKGNILERFSAQQFPDLHSELNLSSLELGDSALYFCASSGRIGADEQFFGPGTRLTVL.

The CDR3 DNA follows: TGTGCCAGCAGTTACAGGTCCAGGGCTCATGAAAAACTGTTTTTT. As protein: CASSYRSRAHEKLFF. The chain recombines TRBV6-5 with TRBJ1-4; a possible D gene is TRBD1 (5 bases). The CDR3 is 15 residues long. Germline V lookup: CDR1 MNHEY, CDR2 SVGAGI. Trimming stripped 2 bases from V and 6 bases from J, with 13 bases between.

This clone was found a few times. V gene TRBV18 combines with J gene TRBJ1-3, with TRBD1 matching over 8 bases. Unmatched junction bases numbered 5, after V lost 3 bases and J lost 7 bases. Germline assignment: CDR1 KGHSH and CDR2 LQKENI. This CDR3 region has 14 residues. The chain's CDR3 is CASSPDRDFNTIYF. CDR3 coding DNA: TGTGCCAGCTCACCGGACAGGGATTTTAACACCATATATTTT.

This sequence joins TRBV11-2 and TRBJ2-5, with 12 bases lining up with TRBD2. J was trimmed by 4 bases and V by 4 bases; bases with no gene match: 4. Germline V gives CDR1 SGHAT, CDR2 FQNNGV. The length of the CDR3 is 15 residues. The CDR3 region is CASSSSGGARETQYF. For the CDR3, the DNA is TGTGCCAGCAGCTCTAGCGGGGGGGCGAGAGAGACCCAGTACTTC.

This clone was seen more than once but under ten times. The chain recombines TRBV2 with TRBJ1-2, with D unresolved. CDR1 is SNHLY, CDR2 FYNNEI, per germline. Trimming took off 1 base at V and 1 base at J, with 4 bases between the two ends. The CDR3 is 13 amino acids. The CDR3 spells CASSEELNYGYTF. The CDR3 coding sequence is TGTGCCAGCAGTGAAGAGCTTAACTATGGCTACACCTTC.

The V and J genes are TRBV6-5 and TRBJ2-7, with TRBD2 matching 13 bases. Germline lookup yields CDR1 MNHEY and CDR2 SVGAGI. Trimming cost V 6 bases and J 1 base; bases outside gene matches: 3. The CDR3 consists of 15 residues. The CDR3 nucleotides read TGTGCCAGCAGCAGGACTAGCGGGGGATCCTACGAGCAGTACTTC. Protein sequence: CASSRTSGGSYEQYF.

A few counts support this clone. The CDR3, as DNA: TGTGCCAGCAGCCATGTCAACGAGCAGTACTTC. It is translated as CASSHVNEQYF. The rearrangement uses TRBV14 and TRBJ2-7; D is unresolved. CDR1 and CDR2 from the germline V gene are SGHDN and FVKESK. This CDR3 region has 11 residues. Trimming removed 3 bases at V and 5 bases at J, with 5 bases between. Complete variable domain (other parts from reference TRBV14 and TRBJ2-7): EAGVTQFPSHSVIEKGQTVTLRCDPISGHDNLYWYRRVMGKEIKFLLHFVKESKQDESGMPNNRFLAERTGGTYSTLKVQPAELEDSGVYFCASSHVNEQYFGPGTRLTVT.

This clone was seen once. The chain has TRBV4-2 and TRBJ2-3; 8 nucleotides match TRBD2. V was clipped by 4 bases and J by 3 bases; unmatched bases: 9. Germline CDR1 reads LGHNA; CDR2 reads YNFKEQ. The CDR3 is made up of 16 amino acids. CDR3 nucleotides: TGTGCCAGCAGCCTCTCTGCGGGAGGCGAGACAGATACGCAGTATTTT. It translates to CASSLSAGGETDTQYF.

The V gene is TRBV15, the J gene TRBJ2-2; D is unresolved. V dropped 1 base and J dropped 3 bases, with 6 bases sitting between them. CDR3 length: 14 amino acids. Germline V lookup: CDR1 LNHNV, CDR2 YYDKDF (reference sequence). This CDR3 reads CATSRGPYTGELFF. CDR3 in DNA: TGTGCCACCAGCAGAGGGCCGTACACCGGGGAGCTGTTTTTT.

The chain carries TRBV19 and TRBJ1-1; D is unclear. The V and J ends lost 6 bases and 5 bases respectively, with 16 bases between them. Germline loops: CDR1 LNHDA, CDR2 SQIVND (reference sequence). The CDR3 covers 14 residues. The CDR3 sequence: CASSLGEGLTEAFF. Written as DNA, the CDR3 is TGTGCCAGTAGCTTAGGCGAGGGATTGACTGAAGCTTTCTTT.